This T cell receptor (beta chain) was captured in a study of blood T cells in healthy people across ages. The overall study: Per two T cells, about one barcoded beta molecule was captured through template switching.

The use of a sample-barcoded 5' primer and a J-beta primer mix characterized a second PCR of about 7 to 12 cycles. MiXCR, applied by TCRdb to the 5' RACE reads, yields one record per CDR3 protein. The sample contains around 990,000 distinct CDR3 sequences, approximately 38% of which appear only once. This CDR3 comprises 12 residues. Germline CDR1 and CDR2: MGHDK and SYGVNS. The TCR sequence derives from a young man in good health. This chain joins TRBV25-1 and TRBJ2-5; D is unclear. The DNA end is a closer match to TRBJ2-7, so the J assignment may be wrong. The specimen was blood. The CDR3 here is CASRNKTYEQYF. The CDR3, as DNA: TGTGCCAGCAGGAACAAAACCTACGAGCAGTACTTC.